This T cell receptor beta chain was identified during a study of identical twins. The CDR3 is 15 amino acids. The V gene lost 5 bases and the J gene lost 4 bases, with 17 bases spanning the gap. CDR1 is ENHRY, CDR2 SYGVKD, per germline. This clonotype has more than one count but fewer than ten. One entry per CDR3 protein results from TCRdb running MiXCR on the 5' RACE reads. The table has fewer than 900,000 distinct CDR3 sequences, about 20% seen once. Another study also made use of these data, one on T cells expressing NK-cell markers.

The sequencing sample was made of PBMCs. V is TRBV10-3 and J is TRBJ1-2; D may be TRBD1 (6 bases). The receptor comes from a woman aged 18-30 years in good health. In DNA, the CDR3 is TGTGCCATCAGTTCTATTGGACGACAGGTCTATGGCTACACCTTC. Its protein is CAISSIGRQVYGYTF.